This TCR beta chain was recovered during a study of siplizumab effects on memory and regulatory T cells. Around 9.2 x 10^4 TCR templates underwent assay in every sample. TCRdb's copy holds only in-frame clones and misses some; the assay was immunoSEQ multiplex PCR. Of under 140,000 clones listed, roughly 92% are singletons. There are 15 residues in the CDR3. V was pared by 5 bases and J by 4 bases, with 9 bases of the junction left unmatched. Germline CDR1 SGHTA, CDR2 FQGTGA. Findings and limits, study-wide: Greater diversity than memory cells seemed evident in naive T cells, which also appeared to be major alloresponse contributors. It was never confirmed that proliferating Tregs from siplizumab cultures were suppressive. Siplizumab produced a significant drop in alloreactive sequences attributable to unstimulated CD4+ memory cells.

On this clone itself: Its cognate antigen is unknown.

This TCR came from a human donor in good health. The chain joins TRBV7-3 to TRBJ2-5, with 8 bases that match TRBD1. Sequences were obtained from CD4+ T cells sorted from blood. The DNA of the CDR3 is TGTGCCAGCAGCCTAGGACAGGGTTGGGGAGAGACCCAGTACTTC. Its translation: CASSLGQGWGETQYF.